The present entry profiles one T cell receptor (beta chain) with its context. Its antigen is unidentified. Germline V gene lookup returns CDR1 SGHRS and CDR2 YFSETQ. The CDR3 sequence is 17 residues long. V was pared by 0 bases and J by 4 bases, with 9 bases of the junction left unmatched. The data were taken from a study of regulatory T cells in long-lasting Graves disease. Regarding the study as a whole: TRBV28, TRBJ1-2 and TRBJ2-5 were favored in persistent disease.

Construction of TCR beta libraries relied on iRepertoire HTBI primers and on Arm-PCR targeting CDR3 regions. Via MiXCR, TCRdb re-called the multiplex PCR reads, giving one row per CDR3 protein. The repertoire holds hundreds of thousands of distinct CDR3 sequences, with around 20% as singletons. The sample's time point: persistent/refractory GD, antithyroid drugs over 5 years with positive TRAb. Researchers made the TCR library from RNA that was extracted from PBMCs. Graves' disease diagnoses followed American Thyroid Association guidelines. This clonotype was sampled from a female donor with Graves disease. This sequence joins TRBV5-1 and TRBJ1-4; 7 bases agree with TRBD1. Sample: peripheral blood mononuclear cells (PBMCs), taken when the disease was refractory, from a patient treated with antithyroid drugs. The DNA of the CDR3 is TGCGCCAGCAGCTTGGAGCCTACAGGGGCTTATAATGAAAAACTGTTTTTT. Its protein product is CASSLEPTGAYNEKLFF.